These 3 T cell receptor beta chains share one sample of origin, sequenced in a study of cytomegalovirus exposure and HLA in healthy donors. 13 Jbeta primers and 60 Vbeta primers were used for the PCR. The assay was immunoSEQ multiplex PCR, and TCRdb's table has in-frame clones only and misses some. The table records roughly 120,000 clones, 75% to 80% of them present only once. Sequencing was carried out using PBMCs. The receptors shown here come from a man aged 40-49 years in good health and CMV-seronegative.

The chain employs TRBV5-6 and TRBJ1-1; D is ambiguous. V shed 4 bases and J shed 0 bases, with 7 bases lying between them. This CDR3 contains 13 residues. Per the germline V gene, CDR1 is SGHDT and CDR2 is YYEEEE. CDR3 bases: TGTGCCAGCAGCCATGACTTGAACACTGAAGCTTTCTTT. It encodes CASSHDLNTEAFF.

This chain links TRBV2 with TRBJ2-2; D remains unclear. The CDR3 length is 12 residues. The V end was cut by 1 base, the J end by 6 bases, with 3 bases between. The germline CDR1 and CDR2 sequences are SNHLY and FYNNEI. The CDR3 reads CASSEVSGELFF. The CDR3 DNA follows: TGTGCCAGCAGTGAAGTATCCGGGGAGCTGTTTTTT.

The rearrangement uses TRBV6-4 and TRBJ2-2; 13 bases fit TRBD2. Germline lookup yields CDR1 MRHNA and CDR2 SNTAGT. The CDR3 consists of 18 residues. Trimming at V came to 6 bases and at J to 1 base, leaving 8 bases not matched to a gene. The CDR3 region has the DNA TGTGCCAGCAGCCCCGGACTAGCGGGGGCGGTGAACACCGGGGAGCTGTTTTTT. It is translated as CASSPGLAGAVNTGELFF.